This TCR beta chain was recovered during a study of CD8 T cells in ankylosing spondylitis. Study-wide results and caveats: Characteristic, it appeared, of ankylosing spondylitis blood was a TCR beta motif of eight highly homologous variants. Prior work had noted some motif variants in reactive arthritis blood and synovial fluid. There was reportedly significant enrichment of clones that were disease-linked in matched ankylosing spondylitis synovial fluid.

Quantitative 5'-RACE with molecular barcodes was used to make the TCR beta libraries. Using its own MiXCR run on the 5' RACE reads, TCRdb lists one record per CDR3 protein. The data show approximately 250,000 distinct CDR3 sequences, around 8% seen once. This CDR3 has 14 amino acids. The germline gives CDR1 MGHDK, CDR2 SYGVNS. On this clonotype itself: The antigen is unknown. The junction does not match germline at one end; this may be a read error.

Sequencing used blood, either unsorted or a sorted T cell fraction (not recorded which). The source is a female donor with ankylosing spondylitis or in good health (not recorded which). This chain uses TRBV25-1 with TRBJ2-7; 15 positions match TRBD2. The CDR3 DNA reads as TGTGCCAGCAGCGGGACTAGCGGGAGGTACGTGCAGTACTTC. Protein sequence: CASSGTSGRYVQYF.